This TCR beta chain was sequenced during a study of blood T cell repertoires in COVID-19. Study context: Acute-phase and convalescent COVID-19 samples originated in the United States, Italy and Spain. T cells, B-cell-depleted T cells, or PBMCs supplied cDNA or gDNA.

As originally analysed: Scientists estimated how many nucleated cells there were by amplifying reference gene primers. TCRdb keeps only in-frame clones here, not all; method: immunoSEQ multiplex PCR. That table gives V, J and clone size, and the DNA gave D and trimming. The top ten clones hold approximately 7.2% of a sample with roughly 120,000 clones, around 85% of them seen once. V shed 4 bases and J shed 5 bases, with 13 bases lying between them. Germline-derived CDR1 and CDR2 are SGHRS and YFSETQ. The CDR3 is made up of 13 amino acids. The chain joins TRBV5-1 to TRBJ2-7, with a possible D match to TRBD2 (5 bases). Sequencing used peripheral blood. This receptor was obtained from a man aged 70-80 years who had recovered from COVID-19. In DNA form, the CDR3 reads TGCGCCAGCAGCCGGGAATCGGCCCACGAGCAGTACTTC. Its protein is CASSRESAHEQYF.